This TCR beta chain was sequenced in a study of blood T cell repertoires in COVID-19. Clones were sequenced by immunoSEQ multiplex PCR, and TCRdb holds only the in-frame ones, with some missing. The top ten hold 16% of the sample, which has about 35,000 clones, 60% to 80% seen once. CDR3 length equals 15 residues. The V end lost 0 bases, the J end lost 0 bases, and 8 bases lay between the germline ends. Looked up from germline, CDR1 is LGHNA and CDR2 is YNFKEQ. This clone was detected a few times. V gene TRBV4-2 combines with J gene TRBJ2-5; D is ambiguous. Sequencing used peripheral blood. The TCR was taken from a human donor in a cohort sampled during active COVID-19. CDR3 nucleotides: TGTGCCAGCAGCCAAGATCTGGCACACCAAGAGACCCAGTACTTC. This gives the protein CASSQDLAHQETQYF.